In this sample, the clone carrying this T cell receptor (beta chain) turned up many times. Its antigen remains unidentified. TCRdb reprocessed the 5' RACE reads with MiXCR, giving one entry per CDR3 protein. The sample has 200,000 to 250,000 distinct CDR3 sequences, roughly 10% seen once. Trimming stripped 3 bases from V and 0 bases from J, with 16 bases between. This CDR3 comprises 16 residues. Looked up from germline, CDR1 is SGHRS and CDR2 is YFSETQ. This entry belongs to a study of CD8 T cells in ankylosing spondylitis. General study findings and limits: Blood of patients with ankylosing spondylitis appeared to be characterized by a TCR beta motif of eight highly homologous variants.

Source material: blood, either unsorted or a sorted T cell fraction (not recorded which). The sequence was collected from a male donor with ankylosing spondylitis or in good health (not recorded which). V usage is TRBV5-1 and J usage is TRBJ2-7; TRBD1 is a possible D gene (6 bases). The CDR3 nucleotides are TGCGCCAGCAGCTCGGTAGGCGCGGACAGCTCCTACGAGCAGTACTTC. It yields the protein CASSSVGADSSYEQYF.